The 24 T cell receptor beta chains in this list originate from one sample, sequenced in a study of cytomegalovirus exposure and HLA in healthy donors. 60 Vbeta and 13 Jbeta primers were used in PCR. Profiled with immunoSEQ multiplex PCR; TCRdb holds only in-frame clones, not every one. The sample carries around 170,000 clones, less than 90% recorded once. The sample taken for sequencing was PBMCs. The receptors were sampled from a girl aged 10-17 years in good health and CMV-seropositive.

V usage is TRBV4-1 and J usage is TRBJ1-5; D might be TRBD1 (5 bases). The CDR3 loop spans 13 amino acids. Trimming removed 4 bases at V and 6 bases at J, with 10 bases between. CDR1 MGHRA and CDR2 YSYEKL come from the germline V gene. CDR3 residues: CASSRGRGQPQHF. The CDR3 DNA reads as TGCGCCAGCAGCCGGGGTAGGGGTCAGCCCCAGCATTTT.

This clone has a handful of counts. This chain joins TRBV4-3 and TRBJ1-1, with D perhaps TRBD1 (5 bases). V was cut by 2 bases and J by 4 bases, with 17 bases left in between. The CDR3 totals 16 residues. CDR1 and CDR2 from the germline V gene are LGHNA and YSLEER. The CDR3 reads CASSQLAGMVSTEAFF. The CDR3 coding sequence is TGCGCCAGCAGCCAATTGGCAGGGATGGTCAGCACTGAAGCTTTCTTT.

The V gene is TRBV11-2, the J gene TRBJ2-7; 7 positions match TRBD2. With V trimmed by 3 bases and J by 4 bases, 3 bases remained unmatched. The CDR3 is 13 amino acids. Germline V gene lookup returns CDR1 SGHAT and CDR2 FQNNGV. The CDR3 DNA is TGTGCCAGCAGCTTTGGGGACTATTACGAGCAGTACTTC. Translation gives CASSFGDYYEQYF.

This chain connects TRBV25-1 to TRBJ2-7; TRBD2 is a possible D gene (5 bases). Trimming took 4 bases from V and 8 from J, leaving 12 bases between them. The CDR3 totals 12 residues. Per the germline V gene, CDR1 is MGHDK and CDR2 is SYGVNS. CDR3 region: CASSAISSKQYF. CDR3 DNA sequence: TGTGCCAGCAGTGCCATCTCTAGCAAGCAGTACTTC.

The CDR3 is CASREAGRGYTF. The DNA for the CDR3 is TGTGCCAGCAGGGAAGCCGGGAGAGGCTACACCTTC. V usage is TRBV27 and J usage is TRBJ1-2; no reliable D call. The CDR3 runs 12 residues. Germline values: CDR1 MNHEY, CDR2 SMNVEV (reference sequence). Trimming removed 6 bases at V and 8 bases at J, with 13 bases between.

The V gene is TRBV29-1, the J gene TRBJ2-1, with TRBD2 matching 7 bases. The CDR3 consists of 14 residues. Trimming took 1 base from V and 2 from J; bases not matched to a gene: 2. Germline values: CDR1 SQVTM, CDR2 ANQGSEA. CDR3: CSVEGLAAYNEQFF. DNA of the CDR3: TGCAGCGTTGAAGGGCTAGCGGCCTACAATGAGCAGTTCTTC.

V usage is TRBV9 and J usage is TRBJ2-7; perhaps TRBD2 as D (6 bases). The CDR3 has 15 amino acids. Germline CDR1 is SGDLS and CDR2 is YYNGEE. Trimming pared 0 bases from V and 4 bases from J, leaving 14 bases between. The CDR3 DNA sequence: TGTGCCAGCAGCGTAGGGGTCGGGGAGGAGTACGAGCAGTACTTC. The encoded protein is CASSVGVGEEYEQYF.

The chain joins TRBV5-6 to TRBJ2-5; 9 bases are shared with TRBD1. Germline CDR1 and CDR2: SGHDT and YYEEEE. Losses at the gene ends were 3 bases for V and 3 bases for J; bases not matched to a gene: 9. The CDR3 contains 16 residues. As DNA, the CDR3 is TGTGCCAGCAGCTCGATCCGGGACAGGGTGAAAGAGACCCAGTACTTC. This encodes CASSSIRDRVKETQYF.

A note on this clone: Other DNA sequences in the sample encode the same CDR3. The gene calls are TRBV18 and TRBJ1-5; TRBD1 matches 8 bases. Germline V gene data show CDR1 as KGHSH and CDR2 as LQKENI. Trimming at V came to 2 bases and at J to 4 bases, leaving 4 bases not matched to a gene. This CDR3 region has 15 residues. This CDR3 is CASSPDRGGNQPQHF. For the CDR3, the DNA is TGTGCCAGCTCACCAGACAGGGGAGGTAATCAGCCCCAGCATTTT. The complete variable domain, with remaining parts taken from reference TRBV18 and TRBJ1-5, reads NAGVMQNPRHLVRRRGQEARLRCSPMKGHSHVYWYRQLPEEGLKFMVYLQKENIIDESGMPKERFSAEFPKEGPSILRIQQVVRGDSAAYFCASSPDRGGNQPQHFGDGTRLSIL.

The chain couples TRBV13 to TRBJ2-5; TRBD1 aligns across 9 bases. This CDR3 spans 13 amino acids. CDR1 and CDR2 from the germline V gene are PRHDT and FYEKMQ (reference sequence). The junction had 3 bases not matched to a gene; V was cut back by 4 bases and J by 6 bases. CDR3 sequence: CASSSTGGQTQYF. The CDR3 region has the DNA TGTGCCAGCAGCTCAACAGGGGGCCAGACCCAGTACTTC.

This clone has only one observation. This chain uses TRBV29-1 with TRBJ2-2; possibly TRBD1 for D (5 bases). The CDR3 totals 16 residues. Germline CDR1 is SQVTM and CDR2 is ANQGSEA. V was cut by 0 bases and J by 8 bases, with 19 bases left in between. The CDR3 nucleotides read TGCAGCGTTGAAGACGTGTCAAGGGGCTCTGGTGGGGAGCTGTTTTTT. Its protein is CSVEDVSRGSGGELFF.

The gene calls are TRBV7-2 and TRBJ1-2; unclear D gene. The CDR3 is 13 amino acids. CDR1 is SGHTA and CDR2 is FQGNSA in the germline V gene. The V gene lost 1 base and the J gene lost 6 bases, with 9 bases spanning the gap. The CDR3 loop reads CASSLGRRDGYTF. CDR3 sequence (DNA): TGTGCCAGCAGCTTAGGACGGAGGGATGGCTACACCTTC.

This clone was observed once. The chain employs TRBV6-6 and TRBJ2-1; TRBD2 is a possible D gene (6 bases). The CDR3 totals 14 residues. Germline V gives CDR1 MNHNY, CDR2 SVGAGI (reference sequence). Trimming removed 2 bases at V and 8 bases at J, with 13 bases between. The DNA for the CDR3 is TGTGCCAGCAGTTACAACCGGGGCGGGGATGAGCAGTTCTTC. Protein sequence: CASSYNRGGDEQFF.

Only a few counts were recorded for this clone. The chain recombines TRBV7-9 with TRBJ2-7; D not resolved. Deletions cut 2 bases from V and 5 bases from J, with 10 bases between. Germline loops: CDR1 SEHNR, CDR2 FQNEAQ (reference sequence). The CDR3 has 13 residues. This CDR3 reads CASSLPDKDEQYF. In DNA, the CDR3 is TGTGCCAGCAGCTTACCAGACAAAGACGAGCAGTACTTC. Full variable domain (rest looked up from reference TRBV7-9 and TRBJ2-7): DTGVSQNPRHKITKRGQNVTFRCDPISEHNRLYWYRQTLGQGPEFLTYFQNEAQLEKSRLLSDRFSAERPKGSFSTLEIQRTEQGDSAMYLCASSLPDKDEQYFGPGTRLTVT.

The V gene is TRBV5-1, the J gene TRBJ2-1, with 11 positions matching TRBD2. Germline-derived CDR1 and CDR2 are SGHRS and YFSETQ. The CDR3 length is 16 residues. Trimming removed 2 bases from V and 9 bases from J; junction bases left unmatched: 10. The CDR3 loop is CASSFSPTSGNGEQFF. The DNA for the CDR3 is TGCGCCAGCAGCTTTTCCCCGACTAGCGGGAACGGTGAGCAGTTCTTC. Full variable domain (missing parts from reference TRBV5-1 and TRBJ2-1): KAGVTQTPRYLIKTRGQQVTLSCSPISGHRSVSWYQQTPGQGLQFLFEYFSETQRNKGNFPGRFSGRQFSNSRSEMNVSTLELGDSALYLCASSFSPTSGNGEQFFGPGTRLTVL.

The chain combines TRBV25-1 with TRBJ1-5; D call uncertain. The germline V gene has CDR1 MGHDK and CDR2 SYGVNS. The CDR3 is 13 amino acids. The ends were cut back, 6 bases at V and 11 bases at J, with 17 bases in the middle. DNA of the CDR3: TGTGCCAGCAGGGGATATGAGGGATCGGCCCAGCATTTT. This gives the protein CASRGYEGSAQHF. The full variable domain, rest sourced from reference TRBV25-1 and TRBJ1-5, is EADIYQTPRYLVIGTGKKITLECSQTMGHDKMYWYQQDPGMELHLIHYSYGVNSTEKGDLSSESTVSRIRTEHFPLTLESARPSHTSQYLCASRGYEGSAQHFGDGTRLSIL.

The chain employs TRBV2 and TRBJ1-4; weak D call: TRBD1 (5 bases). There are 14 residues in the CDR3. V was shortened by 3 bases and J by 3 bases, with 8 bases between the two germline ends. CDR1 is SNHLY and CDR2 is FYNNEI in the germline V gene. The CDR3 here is CASSDRDSNEKLFF. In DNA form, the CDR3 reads TGTGCCAGCAGTGACAGGGACTCTAATGAAAAACTGTTTTTT.

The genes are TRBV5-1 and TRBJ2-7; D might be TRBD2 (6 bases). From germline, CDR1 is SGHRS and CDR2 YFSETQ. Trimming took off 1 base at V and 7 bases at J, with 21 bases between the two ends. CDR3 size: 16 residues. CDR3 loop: CASSLSPTGAGGEQYF. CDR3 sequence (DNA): TGCGCCAGCAGCTTGTCCCCAACAGGAGCCGGGGGAGAGCAGTACTTC.

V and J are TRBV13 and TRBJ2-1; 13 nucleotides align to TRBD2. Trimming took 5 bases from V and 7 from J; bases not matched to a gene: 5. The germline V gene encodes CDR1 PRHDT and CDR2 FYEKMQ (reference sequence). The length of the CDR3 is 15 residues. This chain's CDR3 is CASSRRTSGRNEQFF. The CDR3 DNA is TGTGCCAGCAGCCGGAGGACTAGCGGGAGAAATGAGCAGTTCTTC.

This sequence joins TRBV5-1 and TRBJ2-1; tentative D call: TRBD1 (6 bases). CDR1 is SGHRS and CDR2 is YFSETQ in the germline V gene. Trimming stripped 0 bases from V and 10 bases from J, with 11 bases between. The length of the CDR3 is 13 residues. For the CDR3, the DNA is TGCGCCAGCAGCTTGGTTTTTGGGACAGAGCAGTTCTTC. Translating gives CASSLVFGTEQFF. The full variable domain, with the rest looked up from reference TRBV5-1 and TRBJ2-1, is KAGVTQTPRYLIKTRGQQVTLSCSPISGHRSVSWYQQTPGQGLQFLFEYFSETQRNKGNFPGRFSGRQFSNSRSEMNVSTLELGDSALYLCASSLVFGTEQFFGPGTRLTVL.

Here the CDR3 reads CASRATGKADQPQHF. The CDR3 DNA is TGTGCCAGCCGGGCAACAGGGAAAGCTGATCAGCCCCAGCATTTT. V usage is TRBV7-8 and J usage is TRBJ1-5; a possible D gene is TRBD1 (6 bases). Deletions cut 8 bases from V and 5 bases from J, with 19 bases between. The CDR3 is 15 amino acids. Germline CDR1 SGHVS, CDR2 FQNEAQ.

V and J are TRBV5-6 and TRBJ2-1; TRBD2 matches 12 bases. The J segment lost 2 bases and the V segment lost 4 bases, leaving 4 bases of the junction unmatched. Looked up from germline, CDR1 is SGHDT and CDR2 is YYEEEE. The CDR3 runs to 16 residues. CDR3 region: CASSRTSGKPYNEQFF. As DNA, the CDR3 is TGTGCCAGCAGCCGGACTAGCGGGAAGCCCTACAATGAGCAGTTCTTC. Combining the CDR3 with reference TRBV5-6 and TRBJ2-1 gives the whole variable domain DAGVTQSPTHLIKTRGQQVTLRCSPKSGHDTVSWYQQALGQGPQFIFQYYEEEERQRGNFPDRFSGHQFPNYSSELNVNALLLGDSALYLCASSRTSGKPYNEQFFGPGTRLTVL.

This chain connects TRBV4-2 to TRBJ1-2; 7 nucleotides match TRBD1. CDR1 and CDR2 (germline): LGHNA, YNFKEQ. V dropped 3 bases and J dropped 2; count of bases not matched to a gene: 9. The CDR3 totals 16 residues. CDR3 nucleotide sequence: TGTGCCAGCAGCCAGTTGGGACAGTCCAAGAACTATGGCTACACCTTC. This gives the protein CASSQLGQSKNYGYTF.

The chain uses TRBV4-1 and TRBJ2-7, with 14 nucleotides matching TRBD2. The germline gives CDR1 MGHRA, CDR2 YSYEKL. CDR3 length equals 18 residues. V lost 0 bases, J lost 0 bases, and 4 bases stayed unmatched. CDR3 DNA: TGCGCCAGCAGCCAAGATGGACTAGCGGGAGGTAGCTCCTACGAGCAGTACTTC. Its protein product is CASSQDGLAGGSSYEQYF.